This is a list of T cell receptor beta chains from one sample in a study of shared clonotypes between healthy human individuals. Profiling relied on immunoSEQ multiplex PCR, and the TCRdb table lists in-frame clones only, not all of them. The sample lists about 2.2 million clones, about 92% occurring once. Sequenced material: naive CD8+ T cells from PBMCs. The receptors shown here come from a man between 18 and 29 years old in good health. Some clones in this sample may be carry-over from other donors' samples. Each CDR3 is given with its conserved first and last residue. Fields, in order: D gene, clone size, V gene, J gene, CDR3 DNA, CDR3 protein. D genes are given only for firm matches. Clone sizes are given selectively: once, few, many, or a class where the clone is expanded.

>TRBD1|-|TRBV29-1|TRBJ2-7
TGCAGCGTTTACGGGACAGCCCTATACGAGCAGTACTTC
CSVYGTALYEQYF
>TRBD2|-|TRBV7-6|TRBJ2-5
TGTGCCAGCAGCTTAACCCGATCTAGCGGTACGGCGACCCAGTACTTC
CASSLTRSSGTATQYF
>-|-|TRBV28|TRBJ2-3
TGTGCCAGCAGTTGCGTGAGGGAGGAGGGAACAGATACGCAGTATTTT
CASSCVREEGTDTQYF
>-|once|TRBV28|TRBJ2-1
TGTGCCAGCAGTTTAGGGGGCGGGAGCTCCTACAATGAGCAGTTCTTC
CASSLGGGSSYNEQFF
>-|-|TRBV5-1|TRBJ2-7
TGCGCCAGCAGCTTGGCTCGGGAGAGAACCTACGAGCAGTACTTC
CASSLARERTYEQYF
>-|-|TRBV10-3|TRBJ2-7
TGTGCCATCAGTGAGTCGATAGGTCCTTCCTACGAGCAGTACTTC
CAISESIGPSYEQYF
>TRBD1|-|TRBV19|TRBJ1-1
TGTGCCACCAGGGGGCTGGGCACTGAAGCTTTCTTT
CATRGLGTEAFF
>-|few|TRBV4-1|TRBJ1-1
TGCGCCAGCAGCCAAGTGAACACTGAAGCTTTCTTT
CASSQVNTEAFF
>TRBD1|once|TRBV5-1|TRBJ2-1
TGCGCCAGCAGCTTACCCCGGGACAGGGAAAGTAATGAGCAGTTCTTC
CASSLPRDRESNEQFF
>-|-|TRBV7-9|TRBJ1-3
TGTGCCAGCAGCCACCCCCAGGGGACCGCCTCTGGAAACACCATATATTTT
CASSHPQGTASGNTIYF
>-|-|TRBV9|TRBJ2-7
TGTGCCAGCAGCGTAGCCGCGTCCCCTACCTACGAGCAGTACTTC
CASSVAASPTYEQYF
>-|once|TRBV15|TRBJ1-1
TGTGCCACCAGCAGATCCACAGGGACCATGGCTTTCTTT
CATSRSTGTMAFF
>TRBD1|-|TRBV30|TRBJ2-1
TGTGCCTGGGGACAGGTTGGGATGTACAATGAGCAGTTCTTC
CAWGQVGMYNEQFF
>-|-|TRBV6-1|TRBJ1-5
TGTGCCAGCAGGGGCACGGTCTATAGCAATCAGCCCCAGCATTTT
CASRGTVYSNQPQHF
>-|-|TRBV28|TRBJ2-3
TGTGCCAGCAGTTACGGGACCGGAGAACAGTATTTT
CASSYGTGEQYF
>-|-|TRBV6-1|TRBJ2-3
TGTGCCAGCAGTGTAACAACTATAACTAGGATGGGCGTTAGCACAGATACGCAGTATTTT
CASSVTTITRMGVSTDTQYF
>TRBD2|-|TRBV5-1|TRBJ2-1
TGCGCCAGCAGCCCAAAAAGGACTAGCGGGAGTTTTACGGATGAGCAGTTCTTC
CASSPKRTSGSFTDEQFF
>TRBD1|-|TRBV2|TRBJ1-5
TGTGCCAGCACGAAGGCGGTGACAGGGCAGCCCCAGCATTTT
CASTKAVTGQPQHF
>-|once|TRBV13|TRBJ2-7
TGTGCCAGCAGCTCCCGAGCTCTCTACGAGCAGTACTTC
CASSSRALYEQYF
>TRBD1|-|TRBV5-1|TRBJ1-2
TGCGCCAGCAGCCCCTCCAGGGGGCCTAATGGCTACACCTTC
CASSPSRGPNGYTF
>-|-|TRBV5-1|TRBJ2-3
TGCGCCAGCAGCCCGGACAGAGAGGCAGTTATAAGACCCACAGATACGCAGTATTTT
CASSPDREAVIRPTDTQYF
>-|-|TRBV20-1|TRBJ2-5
TGCAGTGCTAGAGATCTGAGGACCCAGTACTTC
CSARDLRTQYF
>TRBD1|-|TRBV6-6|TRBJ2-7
TGTGCCAGCAGTCCCGGGACAGAACACTACGAGCAGTACTTC
CASSPGTEHYEQYF
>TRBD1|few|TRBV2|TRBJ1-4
TGTGCCAGCACCCTAGGACAGGGAATGGATGAAAAACTGTTTTTT
CASTLGQGMDEKLFF
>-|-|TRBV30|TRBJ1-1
TGTGCCTGGACAAGGAACACTGAAGCTTTCTTT
CAWTRNTEAFF
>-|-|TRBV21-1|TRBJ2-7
TGTGCCAGCAGCAGGCAAAATGGACTAGGCATCTCCTACGAGCAGTACTTC
CASSRQNGLGISYEQYF
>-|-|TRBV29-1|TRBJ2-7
TGCAGCGTTGAAGACCCTTACGAGCAGTACTTC
CSVEDPYEQYF